This TCR beta chain is from a study of T cells in pancreatic ductal adenocarcinoma. Overall study results and limits: Blood had more productive templates and approximately 8-fold more unique clonotypes than tumor. Tumor and blood clonality did not differ significantly, about 0.12 versus 0.079. Tumors hold more CD45RO+ effector T cells, which may bias toward lower diversity.

For this clone: Antigen specificity is unknown.

CDR3 length: 14 amino acids. Germline values: CDR1 MGHDK, CDR2 SYGVNS. Trimming cost V 0 bases and J 4 bases, with 9 bases left between them. TCRdb keeps only in-frame clones here, not all; method: immunoSEQ multiplex PCR. The sample gives over 15,000 clones, around 90% of which show up once; approximately 15% is in the top ten. Surgery without prior neoadjuvant therapy was the treatment of the selected pancreatic ductal adenocarcinoma patients. This TCR was recovered from a human donor with pancreatic ductal adenocarcinoma. The chain recombines TRBV25-1 with TRBJ1-2, with D hard to call. The specimen was PBMCs. The CDR3 nucleotides are TGTGCCAGCAGTGAATATATAGGCGGCTATGGCTACACCTTC. It encodes CASSEYIGGYGYTF.